Listed here are 32 T cell receptor beta chains from one sample, sequenced in a study of neurological immune-mediated disorders (dated by TCRdb to the late 2010s). The library was prepared using 5' RACE. Data came from an Illumina HiSeq 2500. Using fastp trimming at Q25 and MiXCR clonotype assembly, TCRdb reanalyzed the public sequencing data and kept in-frame beta chains. Identical CDR3 protein sequences are pooled into one entry, listed with their most common genes and DNA. This sample holds about 70,000 distinct CDR3 sequences; 3.2% were observed only once. About 5% of the sample goes to the ten largest clones. Material: PBMCs. The receptors shown here come from a woman aged 50 to 65 with multiple sclerosis.

This clonotype showed up many times. V usage is TRBV6-2 or TRBV6-3 and J usage is TRBJ1-1; 7 bases align to TRBD1. There are 17 residues in the CDR3. V dropped 2 bases and J dropped 0; count of bases not matched to a gene: 9. The germline CDR1 and CDR2 sequences are MNHEY and SVGEGT. CDR3 region: CASSYTRGGSMNTEAFF. The CDR3 DNA reads TGTGCCAGCAGTTACACCAGAGGGGGCTCTATGAACACTGAAGCTTTCTTT.

This clonotype has at least ten counts. The V gene is TRBV5-8, the J gene TRBJ1-5; perhaps TRBD1 as D (5 bases). The germline V gene has CDR1 SGHTS and CDR2 YDEGEE. The length of the CDR3 is 15 residues. V lost 0 bases, J lost 3 bases, and 10 bases lay in between. The CDR3 nucleotides read TGTGCCAGCAGCTTGGCCGGCAGGGTCAATCAGCCCCAGCATTTT. This gives the protein CASSLAGRVNQPQHF.

Many counts were recorded for this clonotype. The rearrangement joins TRBV6-2 or TRBV6-3 to TRBJ2-2, with 8 bases fitting TRBD1. CDR1 is MNHEY, CDR2 SVGEGT, per germline. CDR3 size: 15 residues. The V segment lost 10 bases and the J segment 3 bases; nucleotides outside the gene matches: 10. The chain's CDR3 is CATRGQGRYTGELFF. CDR3 DNA: TGTGCCACCCGAGGACAGGGACGGTACACCGGGGAGCTGTTTTTT.

Ten or more counts support this clonotype. V and J are TRBV20-1 and TRBJ2-3; 11 bases line up with TRBD2. The length of the CDR3 is 14 residues. V trimming: 5 bases; J trimming: 10 bases; junction bases outside the gene matches: 11. The germline CDR1 and CDR2 sequences are DFQATT and SNEGSKA (reference sequence). CDR3 sequence reads: CSAPLAGGAGAQYF. CDR3 DNA sequence: TGCAGTGCTCCTCTAGCGGGGGGCGCTGGGGCGCAGTATTTT.

About this clonotype itself: A much bigger clone sits one base away, suggesting this may be a read error. The chain couples TRBV28 to TRBJ2-3; D unresolved. The germline CDR1 and CDR2 sequences are MDHEN and SYDVKM. This CDR3 contains 16 residues. The V end lost 5 bases, the J end lost 0 bases, and 15 bases lay between the germline ends. The CDR3 nucleotides are TGTGCCAGCAGTCTCCGGAAAGGGTCTAGCACAGATACGCAGTATTTT. Translated: CASSLRKGSSTDTQYF.

This clonotype occurred many times. The J gene is TRBJ2-1, the V gene TRBV20-1, with 12 bases lining up with TRBD2. The V gene's germline CDR1 is DFQATT and CDR2 SNEGSKA (reference sequence). V was pared by 1 base and J by 2 bases, with 3 bases of the junction left unmatched. This CDR3 is built from 16 residues. CDR3 residues: CSARVSSGRAYNEQFF. The CDR3, as DNA: TGCAGTGCTAGAGTATCTAGCGGGAGGGCCTACAATGAGCAGTTCTTC.

This clonotype was found many times. An end of the junction differs from the germline gene, which may be a read error. V usage is TRBV7-2 and J usage is TRBJ2-3; D is ambiguous. Germline V gene data show CDR1 as SGHTA and CDR2 as FQGNSA. The CDR3 runs 13 residues. For the CDR3, the DNA is TGCGCCAGCAGCTCCCAGGGCACAGATACGCAGTATTTT. Protein: CASSSQGTDTQYF.

This clonotype was seen at least ten times. The chain couples TRBV7-9 to TRBJ2-1; weak D call: TRBD1 (7 bases). The germline V and J ends were trimmed by 8 bases and 7 bases, with 21 bases remaining between them. This CDR3 is built from 15 residues. Germline lookup yields CDR1 SEHNR and CDR2 FQNEAQ (reference sequence). The DNA of the CDR3 is TGTGCCAGCTCCCGGAGGGGGCCCCTGAGGAATGAGCAGTTCTTC. It translates to CASSRRGPLRNEQFF.

This clonotype was seen repeatedly, ten times or more. The chain recombines TRBV14 with TRBJ2-7; TRBD2 matches at 10 bases. V gave up 0 bases and J gave up 6 bases; unmatched junction bases: 8. The CDR3 runs to 16 residues. In germline, CDR1 is SGHDN, CDR2 FVKESK. CDR3 in amino acids: CASSQERKAGGREQYV. The DNA for the CDR3 is TGTGCCAGCAGCCAAGAAAGGAAAGCGGGGGGGCGCGAGCAGTACGTC.

In this sample, this clonotype turned up many times. The rearrangement uses TRBV5-6 and TRBJ2-2, with D perhaps being TRBD1 or TRBD2 (5 bases each). CDR3 length: 15 residues. Trimming removed 1 base from V and 5 bases from J, with 12 bases in between. Germline V gives CDR1 SGHDT, CDR2 YYEEEE. CDR3 region: CASSLLGRETGELFF. Here the CDR3 DNA reads TGTGCCAGCAGCTTGCTGGGACGCGAGACCGGGGAGCTGTTTTTT.

This clonotype was seen at least ten times. The genes are TRBV18 and TRBJ1-2; the D gene is possibly TRBD1 (5 bases). In germline, CDR1 is KGHSH, CDR2 LQKENI. This CDR3 spans 15 amino acids. Trimming stripped 3 bases from V and 8 bases from J, with 19 bases between. CDR3 sequence (DNA): TGTGCCAGCTCACCGACGCTCGCAGGGTATAACGGCTACACCTTC. This sequence encodes CASSPTLAGYNGYTF.

In this sample, this clonotype turned up many times. V and J are TRBV20-1 and TRBJ1-1; 7 bases are shared with TRBD1. The V gene's germline CDR1 is DFQATT and CDR2 SNEGSKA (reference sequence). V was clipped by 1 base and J by 2 bases; unmatched bases: 7. The CDR3 is 15 residues long. The CDR3 coding sequence is TGCAGTGCTAGAGCCCCACAGGGGAGAAACACTGAAGCTTTCTTT. It encodes CSARAPQGRNTEAFF.

This clonotype was seen repeatedly, ten times or more. Germline and junction disagree at one end, which may indicate a read error. This sequence joins TRBV13 and TRBJ2-2, with a possible D match to TRBD1 (6 bases). The germline gives CDR1 PRHDT, CDR2 FYEKMQ (reference sequence). This CDR3 comprises 16 residues. CDR3 in DNA: TGTCCCAGCAGAGAACGGGGACAAAAAAACACCGGGGAGCTGTTTTTT. Encoded protein: CPSRERGQKNTGELFF.

There are many counts of this clonotype. The V call is TRBV4-3, the J call TRBJ2-7; 9 positions agree with TRBD2. J gave up 3 bases and V 4 bases, and 13 bases lay outside the gene matches. Germline CDR1 is LGHNA and CDR2 is YSLEER. The CDR3 is 17 amino acids. The DNA of the CDR3 is TGCGCCAGCAGCCGAGGGGCTGAAGCGGGAGGAAGCTACGAGCAGTACTTC. Amino acid sequence: CASSRGAEAGGSYEQYF.

This clonotype was counted many times. The chain combines TRBV18 with TRBJ1-2, with 7 bases lining up with TRBD1. V shed 3 bases and J 4 bases; nucleotides not matched to a gene: 8. CDR1 is KGHSH, CDR2 LQKENI, per germline. The CDR3 spans 15 residues. DNA of the CDR3: TGTGCCAGCTCACCGCTAAAACAGGGGATCTATGGCTACACCTTC. It is translated as CASSPLKQGIYGYTF.

This clonotype was counted ten times or more. The chain joins TRBV20-1 to TRBJ2-7, with 7 nucleotides matching TRBD2. V was pared by 3 bases and J by 5 bases, with 13 bases of the junction left unmatched. Germline V gene sequence: CDR1 DFQATT, CDR2 SNEGSKA (reference sequence). This CDR3 region has 15 residues. The CDR3 nucleotides are TGCAGTGCTAGGACTCCGGCGGGAGTACACGACGAGCAGTACTTC. Residues: CSARTPAGVHDEQYF.

A few counts support this clonotype. The gene calls are TRBV12-3 or TRBV12-4 and TRBJ1-3, with D unresolved. The V end was cut by 8 bases, the J end by 4 bases, with 12 bases between. The CDR3 has 13 amino acids. CDR3 residues: CASFWGGGNTIYF. In DNA form, the CDR3 reads TGTGCCAGCTTCTGGGGTGGAGGAAACACCATATATTTT.

This clonotype was counted at least ten times. J is TRBJ2-5 and V is TRBV5-1, with D maybe TRBD2 (6 bases). The CDR3 extends over 15 amino acids. The germline gives CDR1 SGHRS, CDR2 YFSETQ. Trimming took off 7 bases at V and 5 bases at J, with 21 bases between the two ends. The chain's CDR3 is CASSQSLGSGETQYF. The CDR3 DNA sequence: TGCGCCAGCTCTCAGTCACTCGGGAGTGGGGAGACCCAGTACTTC. Based on the CDR3 plus reference TRBV5-1 and TRBJ2-5, the full variable domain is KAGVTQTPRYLIKTRGQQVTLSCSPISGHRSVSWYQQTPGQGLQFLFEYFSETQRNKGNFPGRFSGRQFSNSRSEMNVSTLELGDSALYLCASSQSLGSGETQYFGPGTRLLVL.

This clonotype was seen repeatedly, ten times or more. V gene TRBV6-2 or TRBV6-3 combines with J gene TRBJ1-5, with D uncertain. Germline CDR1 is MNHEY and CDR2 is SVGEGT. The V gene lost 4 bases and the J gene lost 9 bases, with 10 bases spanning the gap. This CDR3 is 12 amino acids long. The CDR3 here is CASSSTGWPQHF. CDR3 DNA sequence: TGTGCCAGCAGTTCCACTGGTTGGCCCCAGCATTTT.

Many counts were recorded for this clonotype. The J gene is TRBJ2-5, the V gene TRBV20-1; the match to TRBD1 covers 7 bases. Germline V gene lookup returns CDR1 DFQATT and CDR2 SNEGSKA (reference sequence). J gave up 1 base and V 3 bases, and 2 bases lay outside the gene matches. This CDR3 contains 13 residues. The CDR3 region is CSARGQFQETQYF. In nucleotides, the CDR3 is TGCAGTGCTAGGGGACAGTTCCAAGAGACCCAGTACTTC.

This clonotype occurred many times. The chain carries TRBV6-5 and TRBJ1-1, with TRBD1 matching over 8 bases. Germline V CDR1 and CDR2: MNHEY, SVGAGI. The CDR3 is 14 amino acids. The ends lost 4 bases at V and 4 bases at J; junction bases unmatched: 5. The CDR3 is CASSSRTGITEAFF. The CDR3 DNA reads TGTGCCAGCAGTTCTCGGACAGGGATCACTGAAGCTTTCTTT.

This clonotype was seen ten or more times. The CDR3 loop is CASTGNYQPQHF. The CDR3 nucleotides are TGTGCCAGTACAGGGAATTATCAGCCCCAGCATTTT. This chain uses TRBV28 with TRBJ1-5; weak D call: TRBD1 (6 bases). CDR1 and CDR2 from the germline V gene are MDHEN and SYDVKM. V lost 9 bases to trimming and J lost 5 bases, with 11 bases between them. The CDR3 contains 12 residues.

There are a few counts of this clonotype. The chain employs TRBV4-1 and TRBJ1-5; D unclear. The germline CDR1 and CDR2 sequences are MGHRA and YSYEKL. The CDR3 is made up of 15 amino acids. Trimming shortened V by 3 bases and J by 4 bases, and 13 bases separated the two germline ends. In DNA, the CDR3 is TGCGCCAGCAGCCAGAGAAGTGAGACGAATCAGCCCCAGCATTTT. This encodes CASSQRSETNQPQHF.

This clonotype was seen at least ten times. The rearrangement uses TRBV5-1 and TRBJ1-1; TRBD1 aligns across 8 bases. Losses at the gene ends were 4 bases for V and 2 bases for J; bases not matched to a gene: 4. There are 14 residues in the CDR3. The V gene's germline CDR1 is SGHRS and CDR2 YFSETQ. Here the CDR3 reads CASSNDRGNTEAFF. The CDR3 DNA reads as TGCGCCAGCAGCAACGACAGGGGAAACACTGAAGCTTTCTTT.

This clonotype was found many times. The V gene is TRBV5-1, the J gene TRBJ2-1, with 9 bases fitting TRBD2. The CDR3 runs 16 residues. V was pared by 0 bases and J by 5 bases, with 6 bases of the junction left unmatched. Per the germline V gene, CDR1 is SGHRS and CDR2 is YFSETQ. CDR3 in amino acids: CASSLEGLAIDNEQFF. The CDR3 coding sequence is TGCGCCAGCAGCTTGGAAGGACTAGCGATAGACAATGAGCAGTTCTTC.

This clonotype has ten or more counts. The rearrangement uses TRBV5-1 and TRBJ2-1, with 8 bases aligning to TRBD2. Germline assignment: CDR1 SGHRS and CDR2 YFSETQ. The CDR3 is made up of 16 amino acids. Trimming cost V 4 bases and J 9 bases; bases outside gene matches: 15. CDR3 amino acids: CASSGGAGAFVGEQFF. DNA of the CDR3: TGCGCCAGCAGCGGGGGAGCGGGAGCTTTTGTGGGTGAGCAGTTCTTC.

This clonotype has only a few counts. At one end the junction does not follow the germline gene, possibly because of a read error. This chain uses TRBV6-6 with TRBJ2-3, with 9 bases matching TRBD1. The V gene's germline CDR1 is MNHNY and CDR2 SVGAGI (reference sequence). The CDR3 loop spans 16 amino acids. The CDR3 DNA reads TGTGCCAGCACCTTATCGACAGGGGGGTGGGCAGATAAGCAGTATTTT. This encodes CASTLSTGGWADKQYF.

This clonotype was seen ten or more times. The genes are TRBV4-1 and TRBJ2-1; 9 bases agree with TRBD2. V shed 0 bases and J 2 bases; nucleotides not matched to a gene: 8. This CDR3 has 18 residues. The germline V gene has CDR1 MGHRA and CDR2 YSYEKL. CDR3 protein: CASSQDPGLAGTYNEQFF. CDR3 in DNA: TGCGCCAGCAGCCAAGATCCAGGGCTAGCGGGGACCTACAATGAGCAGTTCTTC.

This clonotype occurred many times. V is TRBV5-1 and J is TRBJ1-2; weak D call: TRBD1 (5 bases). Per the germline V gene, CDR1 is SGHRS and CDR2 is YFSETQ. V shed 0 bases and J shed 8 bases, with 17 bases lying between them. The CDR3 has 15 amino acids. CDR3 sequence reads: CASSLALHRAGGYTF. The CDR3 coding sequence is TGCGCCAGCAGCTTGGCCTTACACCGGGCAGGGGGCTACACCTTC.

This clonotype turned up a few times. A read error may be the cause here, since a much bigger clone is one base away. The J gene is TRBJ2-4, the V gene TRBV6-6, with 7 nucleotides matching TRBD1. Germline V lookup: CDR1 MNHNY, CDR2 SVGAGI (reference sequence). V shed 0 bases, J shed 8 bases, and the junction held 13 bases outside the gene matches. The length of the CDR3 is 17 residues. In nucleotides, the CDR3 is TGTGCCAGCAGTTACTCGCACTTAGGGGGCGGCAGGGACATTCAGTACTTC. Protein product: CASSYSHLGGGRDIQYF.

This clonotype was seen repeatedly, ten times or more. V gene TRBV2 combines with J gene TRBJ2-7, with D perhaps matching TRBD1 or TRBD2 (6 bases each). Trimming took 4 bases from V and 3 from J, leaving 19 bases between them. The length of the CDR3 is 16 residues. Germline V CDR1 and CDR2: SNHLY, FYNNEI. The CDR3 region has the DNA TGTGCCAGCAGTGGAGGGCTCGGGGGCGACGGCTACGAGCAGTACTTC. Translated: CASSGGLGGDGYEQYF.

This clonotype has a count of ten or more. This chain links TRBV5-5 with TRBJ1-5; D is unresolved. Germline CDR1 and CDR2: SGHKS and YYEKEE (reference sequence). Trimming removed 0 bases at V and 2 bases at J, with 6 bases between. This CDR3 spans 14 amino acids. CDR3 nucleotides: TGTGCCAGCAGCTTGGGGTCCGGCAATCAGCCCCAGCATTTT. Translation: CASSLGSGNQPQHF.